Detailed here is one T cell receptor beta chain. What it binds is unknown. Unexposed donor CD4+ T cells date from about 2010-2018, before the COVID-19 pandemic. The data originate from a study of CD4 T cells in relation to SARS-CoV-2 and coronaviruses. Turning to the study itself: The restricting HLA molecule for shared crossreactive spike epitopes was mapped.

Findings and caveats of the study: No crossreactivity against non-spike viral proteins was tested here. Crossreactive clones expanded significantly less to SARS-CoV-2 than monoreactive clones. Samples before the pandemic and after infection were not matched within any donor.

Using immunoSEQ multiplex PCR, the repertoire was profiled, and TCRdb retains in-frame clones only, with some absent. This table has tens of thousands of clones, about 94% appearing once. The receptor comes from a human donor in good health. The sample taken for sequencing was naive CD4+ T cells from PBMCs. Subset described: naive CD4+ T cells isolated by negative enrichment.

The CDR3 reads CASSESKGTSREQFF. The CDR3 DNA follows: TGCGCCAGCAGTGAGTCGAAGGGGACTAGCCGGGAGCAGTTCTTC. This rearrangement joins TRBV10-1 to TRBJ2-1; TRBD2 aligns across 9 bases. CDR1 WNHNN and CDR2 SYGVQD come from the germline V gene (reference sequence). There are 15 residues in the CDR3. With V trimmed by 0 bases and J by 10 bases, 7 bases remained unmatched.